This entry lists 10 T cell receptor beta chains sequenced from one sample in a study of PD-L1 blockade in urothelial cancer. Time point in this sample: peripheral blood 6 weeks after treatment start. TCRdb's copy holds only in-frame clones and misses some; the assay was immunoSEQ multiplex PCR. The sample includes around 30,000 clones, 84% of them seen just once. The sample was PBMCs, taken around atezolizumab (anti-PD-L1) treatment. These receptors originate from a man aged 65 to 79 with urothelial cancer.

The chain combines TRBV7-9 with TRBJ1-5; 9 bases agree with TRBD1. CDR3 length: 15 amino acids. Germline values: CDR1 SEHNR, CDR2 FQNEAQ (reference sequence). V shed 5 bases, J shed 4 bases, and the junction held 6 bases outside the gene matches. The CDR3 DNA sequence: TGTGCCAGCAGCGCGCCCGGGACAGGGAATCAGCCCCAGCATTTT. Amino acids: CASSAPGTGNQPQHF.

This chain connects TRBV9 to TRBJ2-7, with unresolved D. V lost 0 bases, J lost 5 bases, and 15 bases lay in between. CDR1 is SGDLS and CDR2 is YYNGEE in the germline V gene. This CDR3 is 15 amino acids long. The CDR3 nucleotides are TGTGCCAGCAGCGTAGCGGGTCACCCTGGTAACGAGCAGTACTTC. Translating it yields CASSVAGHPGNEQYF.

The chain has TRBV7-6 and TRBJ1-5; 7 bases map to TRBD1. The CDR3 runs to 15 residues. The junction had 1 base not matched to a gene; V was cut back by 0 bases and J by 2 bases. The germline gives CDR1 SGHVS, CDR2 FNYEAQ. The CDR3: CASSLAGTGNQPQHF. The DNA for the CDR3 is TGTGCCAGCAGCTTAGCGGGGACAGGCAATCAGCCCCAGCATTTT.

The V gene is TRBV5-4, the J gene TRBJ1-2; TRBD1 aligns across 9 bases. Trimming at V came to 4 bases and at J to 6 bases, leaving 7 bases not matched to a gene. This CDR3 region has 14 residues. Germline V gene lookup returns CDR1 SGHNT and CDR2 YYREEE (reference sequence). The CDR3 spells CASSAGQGKDGYTF. The CDR3 DNA follows: TGTGCCAGCAGCGCCGGACAGGGGAAGGATGGCTACACCTTC.

This rearrangement joins TRBV6-1 to TRBJ1-2; D remains unclear. CDR3 length equals 12 residues. Trimming shortened V by 4 bases and J by 2 bases, and 5 bases separated the two germline ends. Germline V CDR1 and CDR2: MNHNS, SASEGT. CDR3 sequence reads: CASSAGNYGYTF. The CDR3 coding sequence is TGTGCCAGCAGTGCCGGGAACTATGGCTACACCTTC.

The V and J genes are TRBV4-3 and TRBJ1-2; TRBD1 is a possible D gene (5 bases). The V end lost 5 bases, the J end lost 8 bases, and 18 bases lay between the germline ends. The CDR3 has 14 amino acids. Germline V CDR1 and CDR2: LGHNA, YSLEER. In nucleotides, the CDR3 is TGCGCCAGCAGCGCGCTATTCCAGGGTTTGGGCTACACCTTC. Protein sequence: CASSALFQGLGYTF.

J is TRBJ2-7 and V is TRBV7-6; TRBD2 matches 12 bases. The V gene's germline CDR1 is SGHVS and CDR2 FNYEAQ. V was clipped by 1 base and J by 6 bases; unmatched bases: 10. The CDR3 runs 17 residues. CDR3 in DNA: TGTGCCAGCAGCTTAGTTCCCTCTAGCGGGGGGGCCGCCGAGCAGTACTTC. Translation: CASSLVPSSGGAAEQYF.

The chain combines TRBV7-6 with TRBJ2-1; tentatively, D is TRBD2 (6 bases). V shed 4 bases and J shed 9 bases, with 22 bases lying between them. The V gene's germline CDR1 is SGHVS and CDR2 FNYEAQ. This CDR3 spans 16 amino acids. CDR3 residues: CASSSPGLPPESEQFF. DNA for the CDR3: TGTGCCAGCAGCTCACCGGGACTTCCCCCTGAGAGTGAGCAGTTCTTC.

V usage is TRBV19 and J usage is TRBJ1-1; 9 positions match TRBD1. Germline assignment: CDR1 LNHDA and CDR2 SQIVND (reference sequence). This CDR3 contains 16 residues. V gave up 1 base and J gave up 1 base; unmatched junction bases: 4. The chain's CDR3 is CASSIGDRARNTEAFF. DNA for the CDR3: TGTGCCAGTAGTATAGGGGACAGGGCGAGGAACACTGAAGCTTTCTTT.

CDR3: CASSLAAVAYNEQFF. In DNA form, the CDR3 reads TGTGCCAGCAGCTTAGCCGCGGTTGCCTACAATGAGCAGTTCTTC. V is TRBV7-2 and J is TRBJ2-1; D unclear. Trimming pared 0 bases from V and 2 bases from J, leaving 8 bases between. Germline loops: CDR1 SGHTA, CDR2 FQGNSA. The CDR3 runs to 15 residues.